The clone carrying this TCR beta chain showed up just once. The sample originates from a study of OX40 agonist ivuxolimab in advanced cancers. CDR1 SGHDN and CDR2 FVKESK come from the germline V gene. Germline trimming cut 4 bases from V and 3 bases from J; bases unmatched to any gene: 3. This CDR3 contains 13 residues. Assay used: immunoSEQ multiplex PCR; TCRdb lists only in-frame clones, some missing. The repertoire holds about 70,000 clones, with roughly 82% as singletons. This clonotype was obtained from an adult with an advanced solid tumor such as melanoma, head and neck, liver or kidney cancer. The sample in question was CD4+ or CD8+ T cells sorted from blood, obtained in a trial of the OX40 agonist ivuxolimab. The chain is built from TRBV14 and TRBJ2-7; 7 bases map to TRBD2. The CDR3 region is CASSPWGGYEQYF. The DNA for the CDR3 is TGTGCCAGCAGCCCCTGGGGGGGCTACGAGCAGTACTTC.